Shown below are 15 T cell receptor beta chains from a single sample sequenced in a study of blood T cell repertoires in COVID-19. Clones were read by immunoSEQ multiplex PCR, and TCRdb kept only the in-frame ones, dropping some. The sample shows around 180,000 clones, roughly 75% of them seen only once. The source material was peripheral blood. The receptors stem from a man in his 70s with active or convalescent COVID-19.

This clone has more than one count but fewer than ten. V usage is TRBV18 and J usage is TRBJ1-2; D unresolved. CDR3 length equals 13 residues. Germline CDR1 reads KGHSH; CDR2 reads LQKENI. Trimming took 4 bases from V and 6 from J, leaving 12 bases between them. This CDR3 reads CASSRADLNGYTF. The CDR3 DNA is TGTGCCAGCTCACGGGCAGACCTTAATGGCTACACCTTC. Full variable domain (outside the CDR3, taken from reference TRBV18 and TRBJ1-2): NAGVMQNPRHLVRRRGQEARLRCSPMKGHSHVYWYRQLPEEGLKFMVYLQKENIIDESGMPKERFSAEFPKEGPSILRIQQVVRGDSAAYFCASSRADLNGYTFGSGTRLTVV.

V usage is TRBV2 and J usage is TRBJ1-4; a possible D gene is TRBD1 (6 bases). This CDR3 has 13 residues. Germline loops: CDR1 SNHLY, CDR2 FYNNEI. V was cut by 3 bases and J by 9 bases, with 11 bases left in between. The CDR3 loop reads CASSDRDTKKLFF. The CDR3, as DNA: TGTGCCAGCAGTGACCGGGACACCAAAAAACTGTTTTTT.

V usage is TRBV29-1 and J usage is TRBJ1-4, with 7 bases lining up with TRBD1. Per germline, CDR1 SQVTM and CDR2 ANQGSEA. The CDR3 runs to 13 residues. DNA of the CDR3: TGCGGGTATTGGGCAGGGGGTAATGAAAAACTGTTTTTT. It translates to CGYWAGGNEKLFF.

In DNA, the CDR3 is TGTGCCAGCAGTGGTACAGGGTTAGGGAAGTTCTTC. Amino acid sequence: CASSGTGLGKFF. This sequence joins TRBV7-9 and TRBJ2-1; a weak D match, TRBD1 (6 bases). Germline assignment: CDR1 SEHNR and CDR2 FQNEAQ (reference sequence). The CDR3 totals 12 residues. With 6 bases removed from V and 14 bases from J, the gap between germline ends came to 17 bases.

The chain employs TRBV27 and TRBJ1-1, with D uncertain. Germline values: CDR1 MNHEY, CDR2 SMNVEV (reference sequence). Trimming stripped 2 bases from V and 2 bases from J, with 15 bases between. This CDR3 has 16 residues. The CDR3 loop reads CASSLGSPGLNTEAFF. The CDR3 DNA follows: TGTGCCAGCAGTTTAGGCTCGCCGGGGTTAAACACTGAAGCTTTCTTT.

V gene TRBV15 combines with J gene TRBJ2-5; TRBD1 is a possible D gene (6 bases). In germline, CDR1 is LNHNV, CDR2 YYDKDF (reference sequence). This CDR3 is built from 15 residues. The ends were cut back, 0 bases at V and 0 bases at J, with 8 bases in the middle. CDR3 residues: CATSRDQGYQETQYF. CDR3 bases: TGTGCCACCAGCAGAGATCAGGGGTACCAAGAGACCCAGTACTTC.

The rearrangement links TRBV18 to TRBJ1-6, with 12 bases that match TRBD1. Looked up from germline, CDR1 is KGHSH and CDR2 is LQKENI. CDR3 length: 16 residues. Trimming at V came to 6 bases and at J to 8 bases, leaving 8 bases not matched to a gene. CDR3 amino acids: CASSYTGTGGDSPLHF. The CDR3 DNA reads as TGTGCCAGCTCGTACACCGGGACAGGGGGCGATTCACCCCTCCACTTT.

The chain recombines TRBV3-1 (or the pseudogene TRBV3-2) with TRBJ2-5; 12 nucleotides match TRBD2. J gave up 3 bases and V 4 bases, and 9 bases lay outside the gene matches. This CDR3 has 17 residues. Per the germline V gene, CDR1 is LGHDT and CDR2 is YNNKEL (reference sequence). The chain's CDR3 is CASSPPLAGGPEETQYF. The CDR3 DNA follows: TGTGCCAGCAGCCCCCCCCTAGCGGGAGGGCCAGAAGAGACCCAGTACTTC.

The chain uses TRBV5-1 and TRBJ2-3; 7 positions agree with TRBD1. The CDR3 has 13 residues. Per the germline V gene, CDR1 is SGHRS and CDR2 is YFSETQ. V shed 4 bases, J shed 6 bases, and the junction held 5 bases outside the gene matches. This CDR3 reads CASSLGQADTQYF. CDR3 nucleotide sequence: TGCGCCAGCAGCCTTGGACAGGCCGATACGCAGTATTTT.

The chain joins TRBV5-1 to TRBJ2-1, with D unclear. This CDR3 is built from 15 residues. Deletions cut 0 bases from V and 4 bases from J, with 11 bases between. CDR1 is SGHRS, CDR2 YFSETQ, per germline. The DNA of the CDR3 is TGCGCCAGCAGCTTGGCCCCCCTAGGATACAATGAGCAGTTCTTC. Protein sequence: CASSLAPLGYNEQFF.

The chain employs TRBV7-8 and TRBJ2-7; D call uncertain. The CDR3 is 12 residues long. Germline CDR1 and CDR2: SGHVS and FQNEAQ. The ends were cut back, 5 bases at V and 3 bases at J, with 8 bases in the middle. DNA of the CDR3: TGTGCCAGCAGCCTGGGCTACTACGAGCAGTACTTC. Translated, it gives CASSLGYYEQYF.

V is TRBV27 and J is TRBJ1-2, with D possibly matching TRBD1 (5 bases). Germline V lookup: CDR1 MNHEY, CDR2 SMNVEV (reference sequence). V was cut by 6 bases and J by 2 bases, with 16 bases left in between. This CDR3 is 15 amino acids long. The CDR3 sequence is CASSDPAAGNYGYTF. CDR3 in DNA: TGTGCCAGCAGCGACCCCGCCGCAGGGAACTATGGCTACACCTTC.

V is TRBV19 and J is TRBJ2-3, with 8 nucleotides matching TRBD1. The CDR3 has 15 residues. Looked up from germline, CDR1 is LNHDA and CDR2 is SQIVND (reference sequence). J gave up 7 bases and V 4 bases, and 10 bases lay outside the gene matches. CDR3 nucleotides: TGTGCCAGTAGTACCAAGCCTCAGGGGGCATATACGCAGTATTTT. It translates to CASSTKPQGAYTQYF.

This clone has a single count. The chain carries TRBV6-5 and TRBJ2-2; maybe TRBD2 (7 bases). The V gene's germline CDR1 is MNHEY and CDR2 SVGAGI. This CDR3 region has 16 residues. Trimming stripped 2 bases from V and 0 bases from J, with 10 bases between. The CDR3 reads CASSYRGASNTGELFF. CDR3 in DNA: TGTGCCAGCAGTTACCGGGGGGCCTCGAACACCGGGGAGCTGTTTTTT.

The chain recombines TRBV6-5 with TRBJ1-2; TRBD1 agrees at 8 bases. Germline-derived CDR1 and CDR2 are MNHEY and SVGAGI. With 6 bases clipped from V and 3 bases from J, the junction kept 9 bases outside the gene matches. This CDR3 is built from 15 residues. The CDR3 sequence: CASREDRAGDYGYTF. CDR3 in DNA: TGTGCCAGCAGGGAGGACAGGGCAGGGGACTATGGCTACACCTTC.